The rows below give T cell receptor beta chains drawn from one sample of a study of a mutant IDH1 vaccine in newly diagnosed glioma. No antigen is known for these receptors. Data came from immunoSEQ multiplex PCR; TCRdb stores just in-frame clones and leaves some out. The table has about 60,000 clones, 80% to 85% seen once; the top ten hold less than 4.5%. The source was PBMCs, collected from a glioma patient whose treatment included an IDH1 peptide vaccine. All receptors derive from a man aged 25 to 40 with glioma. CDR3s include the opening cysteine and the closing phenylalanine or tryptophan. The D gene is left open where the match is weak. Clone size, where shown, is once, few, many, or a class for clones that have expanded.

TGTGCCAGCAGCTTGGGCCTGAACTCTGGAAACACCATATATTTT CASSLGLNSGNTIYF . TRBV5-5 . TRBJ1-3
TGCGCCAGCAGTCCAGGGGAGATCAATCAGCCCCAGCATTTT CASSPGEINQPQHF few TRBV5-1 . TRBJ1-5
TGTGCCAGCAGCGCTACTAGCGGGGGGGACAATGAGCAGTTCTTC CASSATSGGDNEQFF . TRBV9 TRBD2 TRBJ2-1
TGTGCCAGCAGCTTTCGGTCTCTTGACACTGAAGCTTTCTTT CASSFRSLDTEAFF . TRBV5-8 . TRBJ1-1
TGTGCCAGCAGCCATTGGCAGGGGCAGTTCTTC CASSHWQGQFF . TRBV14 . TRBJ2-1
TGTGCCAGCAGCCCCACACAGGGGGTGAGCTATGGCTACACCTTC CASSPTQGVSYGYTF . TRBV9 TRBD1 TRBJ1-2
TGTGCCAGCAGCTTAGGGACAGCGACCTACGAGCAGTACTTC CASSLGTATYEQYF . TRBV5-6 TRBD1 TRBJ2-7
TGCGCCAGCAGGATGGGGGAAGATCAGCCCCAGCATTTT CASRMGEDQPQHF . TRBV5-1 . TRBJ1-5
TGTGCCAGCAGTGGGGGGTTACTAGCTGCTGCAGATACGCAGTATTTT CASSGGLLAAADTQYF once TRBV2 . TRBJ2-3
TGTGCCAGCAGCAGGTGGCTAGCGGGGGGTCTTGATACGCAGTATTTT CASSRWLAGGLDTQYF . TRBV5-4 TRBD2 TRBJ2-3
TGTGCCAGCAGTGGATGGGATAGCAATCAGCCCCAGCATTTT CASSGWDSNQPQHF . TRBV2 . TRBJ1-5
TGTGCCAGTGAAAGGCTAACCAGGAATGAGCAGTTCTTC CASERLTRNEQFF once TRBV6-1 . TRBJ2-1
TGTGCCAGCAGCTTAAACTGGGGATCCCCGAACACCGGGGAGCTGTTTTTT CASSLNWGSPNTGELFF . TRBV7-9 . TRBJ2-2
TGTGCCACCAGCAGATCCACTCGGACTAGCGGGGCTCAAGAGACCCAGTACTTC CATSRSTRTSGAQETQYF . TRBV15 TRBD2 TRBJ2-5
TGCGCCAGCAGTCCTAACTACGAGCAGTACTTC CASSPNYEQYF . TRBV10-2 . TRBJ2-7
TGTGCCAGCAGTTACTCGAACCCCCTCTTCGGCTACACCTTC CASSYSNPLFGYTF . TRBV6-5 . TRBJ1-2
TGTGCCAGCAGCCCGAACACCGGGGAGCTGTTTTTT CASSPNTGELFF . TRBV7-9 . TRBJ2-2
TGTGCCAGCAGTTTATCTGACCGGGACAGAACCACAGATACGCAGTATTTT CASSLSDRDRTTDTQYF . TRBV27 TRBD1 TRBJ2-3
TGTGCCAGCAGCATCTACCGGGACAGGTCCGAGCAGTACTTC CASSIYRDRSEQYF . TRBV28 TRBD1 TRBJ2-7
TGTGCCAGCAGCTCGCGAGGTGATACGCAGTATTTT CASSSRGDTQYF . TRBV7-6 . TRBJ2-3
TGTGCCTGGAGTCGACACCTAACCGGGACAGGGGGGCAGACAAACTATGGCTACACCTTC CAWSRHLTGTGGQTNYGYTF . TRBV30 TRBD1 TRBJ1-2
TGTGCCAGCAGTTTGGAGGGGAAATTGATATACGAGCAGTACTTC CASSLEGKLIYEQYF . TRBV27 . TRBJ2-7
TGTGCCAGCAGTTCATCCAGCGGGGGTTACAATGAGCAGTTCTTC CASSSSSGGYNEQFF . TRBV28 TRBD2 TRBJ2-1
TGTGCCAGCAGTTCCCCGACCAGGGGCACAGATACGCAGTATTTT CASSSPTRGTDTQYF . TRBV27 . TRBJ2-3
TGTGCCAGCAGCCCGGGGACAGGGGCTAAGTACGAGCAGTACTTC CASSPGTGAKYEQYF . TRBV11-3 TRBD1 TRBJ2-7
TGTGCCAGCAGCTCAGGGACTAGCGGGCGGCATGAGCAGTTCTTC CASSSGTSGRHEQFF . TRBV7-6 TRBD2 TRBJ2-1
TGCGCCAGCAGCTTGGGGGGTATCTCATCTGATATAATTAGCCGAAGAATGAACACTGAAGCTTTCTTT CASSLGGISSDIISRRMNTEAFF . TRBV5-1 . TRBJ1-1
TGTGCCAGCAGCGATTGGACAGGAGATAATGAAAAACTGTTTTTT CASSDWTGDNEKLFF . TRBV7-9 TRBD1 TRBJ1-4
TGTGCCAGCAGTCGACAGGGCGATGAGCAGTTCTTC CASSRQGDEQFF few TRBV25-1 TRBD1 TRBJ2-1
TGCAGTGCTAGAGATTTGGCTGGAGCTTTCTTT CSARDLAGAFF few TRBV20-1 . TRBJ1-1
TGTGCCAGCAGCTCGGGACAGACCAGTACAAGTGAGCAGTTCTTC CASSSGQTSTSEQFF . TRBV27 TRBD1 TRBJ2-1
TGTGCCAGCAGTTATCTCCAGGGAAAGGGTGGCTACACCTTC CASSYLQGKGGYTF . TRBV6-6 . TRBJ1-2
TGTGCCAGCATGCCGGGACAGGGCGTATATGGCTACACCTTC CASMPGQGVYGYTF . TRBV25-1 TRBD1 TRBJ1-2
TGCGCCAGCAGCCCACAGCCGACAGGGGGGAACACTGAAGCTTTCTTT CASSPQPTGGNTEAFF . TRBV5-1 TRBD1 TRBJ1-1
TGTGCCAGCAGCTTTCTAGCGGGGGGCATCGGAGAGACCCAGTACTTC CASSFLAGGIGETQYF . TRBV2 TRBD2 TRBJ2-5
TGTGCCAGCAGCTTAGTTCGCTGGGGGCGCGCTAATGAAAAACTGTTTTTT CASSLVRWGRANEKLFF . TRBV11-2 . TRBJ1-4
TGTGCCAGCAGCTTGGAGGCAGGCCCCTTAAACATTCAGTACTTC CASSLEAGPLNIQYF . TRBV5-4 . TRBJ2-4
TGTGCCAGCAGCTTAGGGACAGGGGGCTACAATGAGCAGTTCTTC CASSLGTGGYNEQFF once TRBV13 TRBD1 TRBJ2-1
TGCGCCAGCAGCCAAGAAGACAGGGTCGGCTCACCCCTCCACTTT CASSQEDRVGSPLHF . TRBV4-1 TRBD1 TRBJ1-6
TGTGCCAGCAGCTTAGAAGTAGGCAGCCGCGATACGCAGTATTTT CASSLEVGSRDTQYF . TRBV7-6 . TRBJ2-3
TGTGCCAGCGGTGGGGTATCTCGACAGGGGGCCTGGGAAGAGACCCAGTACTTC CASGGVSRQGAWEETQYF . TRBV6-1 TRBD1 TRBJ2-5
TGTGCCAGCAGTTACTCCCAGGGGATAGGTTCACCCCTCCACTTT CASSYSQGIGSPLHF . TRBV6-5 . TRBJ1-6
TGTGCCAGCAGCTTGGCAGTCCACGCCAAAAATCAGCCCCAGCATTTT CASSLAVHAKNQPQHF . TRBV5-5 . TRBJ1-5
TGTGCCAGCAGATCCCCGGGACAGGGAGCCACTGAAGCTTTCTTT CASRSPGQGATEAFF . TRBV27 TRBD1 TRBJ1-1
TGTGCCAGCTCACACCTCACAGAGAATCAGCCCCAGCATTTT CASSHLTENQPQHF . TRBV18 . TRBJ1-5
TGTGCCAGCAGCTTGGGACAGGGGGAGTACTATGGCTACACCTTC CASSLGQGEYYGYTF . TRBV11-2 TRBD1 TRBJ1-2
TGCGCCAGCAATCCCGGGCTAGGCTATGGCTACACCTTC CASNPGLGYGYTF once TRBV4-1 . TRBJ1-2
TGTGCCAGCTCACCAACTAGCGGGGGCTCCTACGAGCAGTACTTC CASSPTSGGSYEQYF . TRBV18 TRBD2 TRBJ2-7
TGTGCCAGCAGCTTAGGGTCTTCTTCTACGCAGTATTTT CASSLGSSSTQYF few TRBV7-6 . TRBJ2-3
TGTGCCAGCTCACCGACAGGGGCTCTGAACACTGAAGCTTTCTTT CASSPTGALNTEAFF few TRBV18 TRBD1 TRBJ1-1
TGTGCCAGCAGTGCCGACTTGGGAAACACCATATATTTT CASSADLGNTIYF . TRBV2 . TRBJ1-3
TGTGCCACCAGCAGAGTTCCCTCCGGGGAGCTGTTTTTT CATSRVPSGELFF . TRBV15 . TRBJ2-2
TGTGCTACCTCCCCGGGGGGGGGCCGTAATGAGCAGTTCTTC CATSPGGGRNEQFF . TRBV12-5 TRBD2 TRBJ2-1
TGTGCCAGCTCACCCACCATGATGAGAGAGACCCAGTACTTC CASSPTMMRETQYF . TRBV18 . TRBJ2-5